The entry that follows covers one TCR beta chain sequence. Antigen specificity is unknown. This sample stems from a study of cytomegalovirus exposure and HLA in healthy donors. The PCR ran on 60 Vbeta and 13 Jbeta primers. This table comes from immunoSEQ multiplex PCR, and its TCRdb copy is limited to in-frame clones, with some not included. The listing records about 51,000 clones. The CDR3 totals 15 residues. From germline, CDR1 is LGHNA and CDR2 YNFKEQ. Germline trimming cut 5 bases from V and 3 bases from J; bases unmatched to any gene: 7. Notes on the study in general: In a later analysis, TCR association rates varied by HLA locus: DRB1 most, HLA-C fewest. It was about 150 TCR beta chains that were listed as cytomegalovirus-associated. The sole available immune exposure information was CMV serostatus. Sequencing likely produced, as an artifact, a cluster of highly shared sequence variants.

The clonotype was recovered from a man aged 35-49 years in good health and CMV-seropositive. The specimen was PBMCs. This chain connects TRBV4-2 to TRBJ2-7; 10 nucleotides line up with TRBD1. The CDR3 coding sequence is TGTGCCAGCAGCGAAATGCGGACAGGGGGCTACGAGCAGTACTTC. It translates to CASSEMRTGGYEQYF.